This entry concerns a single T cell receptor beta chain. What antigen it recognizes has not been identified. Base qualities are not at hand, and no much larger clone is one base apart. The CDR1 and CDR2 encoded by the germline V gene are LGHNA and YSLEER. Trimmed from V: 0 bases; trimmed from J: 1 base; junction bases lacking a gene match: 1. Taken from cysteine to phenylalanine, the CDR3 has 16 residues. The sequence is cut down to CDR3 DNA, 48 bases in frame from base 1. This sample was included in a study of beta chain features in type 1 diabetes (dated 2018 in TCRdb). About the investigation overall: Mean age, gender distribution, total cell number and subset yield did not differ between patients and healthy donors. Regulatory and stem cell-like memory subsets were isolated from only 8 patients and 8 healthy donors, whereas naive and central memory subsets came from all 28 donors. A total of roughly 110 million sorted cells were examined across all samples, and the number of cells per subset was strongly correlated with RNA yield. The study compared the TCRB repertoires of sorted circulating CD4+ T cell subsets in recently diagnosed type 1 diabetes patients with those in matched healthy donors. Study-wide conclusions, independent of this receptor: At VDJ recombination sites, patients with type 1 diabetes made fewer insertions and deleted more nucleotides, a pattern implying thymic rearrangement abnormalities. PCR might favor shorter templates, but patient and control samples were amplified and corrected together, so any skew would affect both groups equally. Naive, central memory and regulatory TCRB repertoires appeared to be more similar among patients than among healthy donors. Because the HLA sub-analyses included only small numbers of individuals, any influence of HLA type on TCRB rearrangement was left unresolved. In all four CD4+ subsets, TCRB CDR3 length was moderately but significantly shorter in type 1 diabetes patients. Because cDNA was sequenced instead of genomic DNA, activated cells with high expression could be over-represented, although the groups did not differ in activation or CD3 levels.

The entire isolated RNA was reverse transcribed using the High Capacity cDNA Reverse Transcription Kit, and thus expressed TCRB transcripts were sequenced. Deep immunoSEQ sequencing was performed on naive, central memory and regulatory T cell samples, with an average of about 3.6 million total reads per sample. Sorted cells were lysed in RLT buffer, and RNA was extracted using DNase-treated RNeasy Micro or Mini kits according to cell number. Each cell subset was processed separately to prevent cross-contamination, with patient and healthy donor samples processed together. TCRB sequences were amplified from cDNA with the immunoSEQ multiplex PCR, producing 87-bp fragments spanning the CDR3 region. The amplicons were sequenced using the Illumina HiSeq platform. In the source study's methods: PCR bias was computationally corrected using synthetic template baselines, reads within Hamming distance 2 were collapsed, and singletons that could not be merged were discarded. By aligning reads against IMGT, V, D and J genes, CDR3 length, and insertions or deletions at six rearrangement sites were assigned. Within each subset, clonotype counts were normalized to sorted cell number, and only after that were true diversity and Gini coefficients computed with the tcR R package. The overlap coefficient, calculated on TCRB nucleotide sequences, was used to quantify repertoire sharing. TCRdb mirrors the immuneACCESS table, restricted to in-frame sequences. Some clones are absent from its copies; in checked studies, under half trace to an unresolved V gene, and the reason for the others is unknown. V, J and clone size were drawn from that table, and D and trimming were deduced from the DNA. This sample comprises under 400,000 clones, 12% to 15% of them detected only once. The top ten hold approximately 6.7% of the sample.

From each donor, a single peripheral blood sample of approximately 120 mL on average was drawn into heparinised tubes. Using a panel that included CD45RO, CCR7, CD25, CD127, CD95 and CD27, naive, central memory, regulatory and stem cell-like memory CD4+ T cells were sorted on a BD FACSAria II. Every sorted population had a purity above 95%. Right away, PBMCs were isolated by Lymphoprep density gradient centrifugation and were stained directly, with no culture step. Samples were stained and sorted in pairs, with one healthy donor and one patient per experiment, so that batch effects were minimized. The chain was built from TRBV4-3 and TRBJ2-3, with 10 junctional bases fitting TRBD2. The clonotype comes from a man aged 30 to 39 in good health. Sequenced: central memory CD4+ T cells from blood. The CDR3 here reads CASSQDGTSGTDTQYF. The DNA sequence is given as TGCGCCAGCAGCCAAGATGGGACTAGCGGCACAGATACGCAGTATTTT.